This passage covers 18 T cell receptor beta chains from one sample sequenced in a study of blood T cell repertoires in COVID-19. Only in-frame clones appear in the TCRdb table, and some are missing; sequencing was by immunoSEQ multiplex PCR. The sample includes 55,000 to 70,000 clones, 65% to 80% seen only once; the top ten take approximately 23%. Sample: peripheral blood. These receptors were obtained from a human donor in a cohort sampled during active COVID-19.

The chain uses TRBV30 and TRBJ1-6, with 8 bases matching TRBD1. Unmatched junction bases numbered 6, after V lost 5 bases and J lost 9 bases. The CDR3 has 13 amino acids. Germline assignment: CDR1 GTSNPN and CDR2 SVGIG (reference sequence). CDR3 DNA: TGTGCCTGGGTGGACAGGGTTGGTTCACCCCTCCACTTT. Translating it yields CAWVDRVGSPLHF.

J is TRBJ2-2 and V is TRBV4-2; TRBD2 matches 7 bases. CDR1 LGHNA and CDR2 YNFKEQ come from the germline V gene. This CDR3 is built from 16 residues. V was clipped by 4 bases and J by 2 bases; unmatched bases: 7. CDR3 sequence: CASSLRLAVNTGELFF. The DNA for the CDR3 is TGTGCCAGCAGCCTCCGACTAGCAGTAAACACCGGGGAGCTGTTTTTT.

This chain connects TRBV19 to TRBJ2-2; a possible D gene is TRBD2 (5 bases). Trimming cost V 5 bases and J 4 bases, with 20 bases left between them. Germline values: CDR1 LNHDA, CDR2 SQIVND (reference sequence). CDR3 length: 17 amino acids. CDR3 sequence reads: CASSSPFTRSSTGELFF. DNA of the CDR3: TGTGCCAGTAGTTCCCCCTTTACTAGATCGTCCACCGGGGAGCTGTTTTTT.

The chain joins TRBV20-1 to TRBJ2-1; 9 nucleotides agree with TRBD2. The CDR3 is made up of 18 amino acids. Germline CDR1 reads DFQATT; CDR2 reads SNEGSKA (reference sequence). V dropped 3 bases and J dropped 4; count of bases not matched to a gene: 16. This chain's CDR3 is CSASAVGLATPLYNEQFF. In DNA, the CDR3 is TGCAGTGCTAGTGCTGTGGGACTAGCAACTCCTTTATACAATGAGCAGTTCTTC.

The chain joins TRBV7-2 to TRBJ1-2; D is uncertain. Trimming removed 1 base from V and 7 bases from J, with 7 bases in between. This CDR3 spans 12 amino acids. Germline-derived CDR1 and CDR2 are SGHTA and FQGNSA. The CDR3 DNA sequence: TGTGCCAGCAGCTTAGAACTTCCTGGCTACACCTTC. Translating gives CASSLELPGYTF.

This clone showed up just once. This chain links TRBV5-6 with TRBJ2-1, with 10 bases matching TRBD2. Losses at the gene ends were 2 bases for V and 6 bases for J; bases not matched to a gene: 8. There are 16 residues in the CDR3. Germline CDR1 reads SGHDT; CDR2 reads YYEEEE. CDR3: CASSFGLAGVSNEQFF. The CDR3 nucleotides are TGTGCCAGCAGCTTTGGTCTAGCGGGAGTCTCCAATGAGCAGTTCTTC.

Worth noting for this clone: One end of the junction does not line up with germline, which may come from a read error. The V call is TRBV12-5, the J call TRBJ2-3; D is undetermined. Germline V lookup: CDR1 LGHNT, CDR2 FRNRAP. This CDR3 has 11 residues. CDR3 sequence (DNA): TGTGCTAGTGGTTTGGGACTCGCTTCAACATTT. Translation: CASGLGLASTF.

V usage is TRBV5-6 and J usage is TRBJ2-1; 10 nucleotides align to TRBD1. Germline CDR1 and CDR2: SGHDT and YYEEEE. The length of the CDR3 is 15 residues. Germline trimming cut 2 bases from V and 4 bases from J; bases unmatched to any gene: 3. This CDR3 is CASSLGTGVYNEQFF. CDR3 nucleotide sequence: TGTGCCAGCAGCTTAGGGACAGGGGTGTACAATGAGCAGTTCTTC.

This clone was observed a handful of times. This rearrangement joins TRBV12-3 or TRBV12-4 to TRBJ2-1, with D hard to call. The CDR3 spans 12 residues. V lost 3 bases and J 6 bases, leaving 6 bases between the germline ends. This chain's CDR3 is CASSFLSNEQFF. In DNA, the CDR3 is TGTGCCAGCAGTTTCCTCAGCAATGAGCAGTTCTTC.

The CDR3 DNA sequence: TGTGCCAGCAGTGAATTGCGGCACACAGATACGCAGTATTTT. Amino acids: CASSELRHTDTQYF. The V call is TRBV2, the J call TRBJ2-3; D not resolved. V gave up 2 bases and J gave up 2 bases, with 8 bases separating them. There are 14 residues in the CDR3. Germline V lookup: CDR1 SNHLY, CDR2 FYNNEI. Using reference TRBV2 and TRBJ2-3 for the parts outside the CDR3, the full variable domain is EPEVTQTPSHQVTQMGQEVILRCVPISNHLYFYWYRQILGQKVEFLVSFYNNEISEKSEIFDDQFSVERPDGSNFTLKIRSTKLEDSAMYFCASSELRHTDTQYFGPGTRLTVL.

J is TRBJ2-7 and V is TRBV7-2; TRBD2 might be the D (6 bases). Trimming shortened V by 1 base and J by 2 bases, and 12 bases separated the two germline ends. The germline V gene encodes CDR1 SGHTA and CDR2 FQGNSA. The CDR3 length is 15 residues. CDR3 protein: CASSLEPTSTYEQYF. The CDR3 coding sequence is TGTGCCAGCAGCTTAGAACCGACTAGTACCTACGAGCAGTACTTC.

This rearrangement joins TRBV9 to TRBJ2-1; 9 bases align to TRBD2. Trimming took 5 bases from V and 5 from J; bases not matched to a gene: 8. In germline, CDR1 is SGDLS, CDR2 YYNGEE. The length of the CDR3 is 15 residues. The CDR3 spells CASSETSGRDNEQFF. For the CDR3, the DNA is TGTGCCAGCAGTGAGACTAGCGGCAGGGACAATGAGCAGTTCTTC. Looking up the rest from reference TRBV9 and TRBJ2-1 gives the full variable domain: DSGVTQTPKHLITATGQRVTLRCSPRSGDLSVYWYQQSLDQGLQFLIQYYNGEERAKGNILERFSAQQFPDLHSELNLSSLELGDSALYFCASSETSGRDNEQFFGPGTRLTVL.

CDR3: CASSLGQGARRRLFF. CDR3 DNA: TGTGCCAGCAGCCTCGGACAGGGGGCACGCCGGCGACTGTTTTTT. The chain is built from TRBV7-9 and TRBJ2-2; 11 bases match TRBD1. V dropped 5 bases and J dropped 14; count of bases not matched to a gene: 13. There are 15 residues in the CDR3. Germline V gene sequence: CDR1 SEHNR, CDR2 FQNEAQ (reference sequence).

The CDR3 region has the DNA TGTGCCAGCTCACGGCGGGGTTGGGGGAACACTGAAGCTTTCTTT. Translation gives CASSRRGWGNTEAFF. The genes are TRBV18 and TRBJ1-1; the D is unclear. V was cut by 4 bases and J by 1 base, with 13 bases left in between. Germline values: CDR1 KGHSH, CDR2 LQKENI. The CDR3 runs to 15 residues.

V gene TRBV28 combines with J gene TRBJ2-3; D perhaps matches TRBD2 (6 bases). V was pared by 9 bases and J by 1 base, with 17 bases between. The CDR3 is made up of 15 amino acids. Germline-derived CDR1 and CDR2 are MDHEN and SYDVKM. CDR3 sequence reads: CASSTRREGTDTQYF. Written as DNA, the CDR3 is TGTGCCAGTTCTACGAGGAGGGAGGGCACAGATACGCAGTATTTT.

This clone turned up a few times. V gene TRBV18 combines with J gene TRBJ1-6; 8 bases are a match to TRBD1. V lost 6 bases to trimming and J lost 7 bases; unmatched junction nucleotides: 11. This CDR3 is 16 amino acids long. From germline, CDR1 is KGHSH and CDR2 LQKENI. CDR3 in DNA: TGTGCCAGCTCTCGAAATGGACAGGGTATGAATTCACCCCTCCACTTT. It translates to CASSRNGQGMNSPLHF.

V and J are TRBV5-5 and TRBJ1-1, with 9 nucleotides matching TRBD1. Germline V CDR1 and CDR2: SGHKS, YYEKEE (reference sequence). The J segment lost 2 bases and the V segment lost 6 bases, leaving 8 bases of the junction unmatched. The CDR3 has 15 residues. CDR3 amino acids: CASTLTGGFNTEAFF. The CDR3 DNA reads as TGTGCCAGCACCCTTACAGGGGGCTTCAACACTGAAGCTTTCTTT. Using reference TRBV5-5 and TRBJ1-1 for the parts outside the CDR3, the full variable domain is DAGVTQSPTHLIKTRGQQVTLRCSPISGHKSVSWYQQVLGQGPQFIFQYYEKEERGRGNFPDRFSARQFPNYSSELNVNALLLGDSALYLCASTLTGGFNTEAFFGQGTRLTVV.

This clone was seen once. The CDR3 DNA is TGTGCCAGCAGCTTTAGTGTAGGGGTGAACACCGGGGAGCTGTTTTTT. Its protein is CASSFSVGVNTGELFF. The genes are TRBV7-9 and TRBJ2-2, with D perhaps matching TRBD1 (5 bases). CDR1 and CDR2 (germline): SEHNR, FQNEAQ (reference sequence). The V gene lost 3 bases and the J gene lost 1 base, with 12 bases spanning the gap. The CDR3 covers 16 residues.